This TCR beta chain was recorded in a study of regulatory T cells in long-lasting Graves disease. Regarding this clonotype: As yet, its antigen is unknown.

Study-wide results and caveats: Gene preferences differed: TRBV28, TRBJ1-2, TRBJ2-5 in persistent cases. Persistent Graves' patients showed a TCR diversity that was lower than that of newly diagnosed ones. Those with persistent disease had in common more public clonotypes (about 2,500) than new patients (approximately 890).

The time point here: persistent/refractory GD, antithyroid drugs over 5 years with positive TRAb. Generation of the TCR library employed RNA extracted from PBMCs. Germline lookup yields CDR1 SQVTM and CDR2 ANQGSEA. Between the trimmed V and J ends, which lost 2 bases and 1 base, there was a span of 8 bases. CDR3 size: 13 residues. Combining iRepertoire HTBI primers with Arm-PCR of CDR3 regions, the authors built TCR beta libraries. Authors' methods: Looking across samples, the authors found some 67 TRBV and 14 to 15 TRBJ segments. TCRdb fed the multiplex PCR reads into MiXCR, producing one record per CDR3 protein. It is TCRdb's table, rather than the study itself, that gives the V and J calls and clone size. The table records over 250,000 distinct CDR3 sequences, under 25% of them present only once.

The chain is built from TRBV29-1 and TRBJ1-1; no clear D. Sequenced material: peripheral blood mononuclear cells (PBMCs), taken when the disease was refractory, from a patient treated with antithyroid drugs. This TCR was sampled from a female donor with Graves disease. CDR3 DNA: TGCAGCGTTGAAAACAGCCAGAACACTGAAGCTTTCTTT. Amino acid sequence: CSVENSQNTEAFF.